This TCR beta chain was captured by sequencing in a study of T cells in localized non-small cell lung cancer. Study observations and caveats: Higher adjacent-lung clonality was associated with shorter survival. When the top 100 tumor clones were examined, a median roughly 62 of them also appeared in the adjacent lung, which was paired and uninvolved.

The assay was immunoSEQ multiplex PCR, and TCRdb's table has in-frame clones only and misses some. Of some 11,000 clones listed, 82% are singletons. As to this clone: Its antigen is unidentified.

Germline CDR1 SGHRS, CDR2 YFSETQ. V was cut by 3 bases and J by 5 bases, with 8 bases left in between. The length of the CDR3 is 12 residues. The sequence was collected from a female donor older than 55 with stage II lung adenocarcinoma. Sequenced material: peripheral blood mononuclear cells, taken before any cancer treatment. The chain links TRBV5-1 to TRBJ2-5; D remains unclear. The CDR3 protein is CASSYEEETQYF. The CDR3 coding sequence is TGCGCCAGCAGCTACGAGGAGGAGACCCAGTACTTC.